The present entry profiles one T cell receptor beta chain with its context. There is no known antigen for this receptor. It has no much larger one-base neighbor in the sample; base qualities were not kept. The CDR3 contains 14 residues, cysteine and phenylalanine counted. Just CDR3 DNA is preserved here, 42 bases in frame from base 1. Looking up the germline V gene yields CDR1 MNHNS and CDR2 SASEGT. This entry is derived from a study of cytomegalovirus exposure and HLA in healthy donors (dated by TCRdb to the late 2010s). Context from the whole study: In an earlier analysis of under 600 of the donors, 276 Gb of sequence data and 90 million to 130 million unique TCR beta sequences from 180 million or so T cells were reported. Using immunosequencing, the study profiled T cell repertoires from around 670 subjects and related those repertoires to cytomegalovirus serostatus. In an earlier analysis of 550 to 700 of the donors, high-throughput TCR beta sequencing was used to judge whether each TCR beta V gene segment behaved as functional or pseudogenic. The number of donors typed differed by locus, with about 629-640 for A, B, C, DRB1 and DQB1, 522 for DQA1, over 600 for DPA1, and some 440 for DPB1. The study aimed to test whether signatures of past pathogen exposure could be identified by cataloging public T cell receptors. Along with the approximately 700-subject first cohort, a separate validation cohort of over a hundred different subjects was used. The genetic ancestry cluster associated with self-reported Caucasian donors included around 76% of the roughly 380 genotyped donors. Rather than drawing on any new phenotypic data, the later analysis identified candidate immune exposures from TCR beta sequences and the way those sequences occurred across donors. The study combined high-throughput TCR immunosequencing, statistical association of individual TCRs with disease status, and machine learning to predict cytomegalovirus infection status. Donor age, sex, ethnicity and CMV serostatus were collected together with the repertoire data. A later genetic analysis used genome-wide SNP genotypes for about 65% of the 666 donors, treating that subset as a discovery cohort. An early release covering around 630 HLA-typed donors comprised roughly 300 gigabases of sequencing data and tens of millions of unique TCR sequences. All discovery cohort repertoires had been generated using a single sequencing platform. In a later analysis, previously published TCR beta repertoires from fewer than 750 donors were re-analyzed and high-resolution HLA genotyping was added so that TCR occurrence patterns could be studied. Because of strong linkage in the cohort, roughly five DR-DQ haplotypes were treated as single units for association and clustering. Class I and class II HLA loci were covered by the typing at four-digit resolution. Across about 370 genotyped donors of the cohort, an average of about 200,000 unique TCR beta nucleotide sequences per donor were sequenced, and around 19% of those sequences were non-productive.

The paper as a whole reports these results and caveats: Compared with the 666-donor mean, donors in an Asian-associated ancestry cluster had fewer N-insertions in productive TCRs, according to a later genetic analysis. Some IMGT-functional V segments, including TRBV6-2 and TRBV6-3, could not be told apart with the 87-base-pair reads, so those segments were excluded. Assigning TCR associations to individual alleles was difficult when HLA alleles, especially DR and DQ, strongly co-occurred. In an earlier analysis of about 540 of the donors, most TCR beta V segments were observed in productive rearrangements about 87% or about 30% of the time, broadly matching IMGT annotations. A later genetic analysis associated a missense DCLRE1C variant with V-gene and J-gene trimming of TCR beta chains, and an independent cohort replicated the association. For the cohort, immune exposure information was limited to CMV serostatus. The authors suggested that the approach could potentially be extended to other disease states and immunological phenotypes. A cluster of highly shared sequence variants was judged likely to represent a technical artifact of the sequencing pipeline. A total of roughly 160 TCR beta chains were listed by the study as associated with cytomegalovirus. In a later analysis, 15,000 to 20,000 TCR beta sequences were associated with specific HLA alleles at a false discovery rate of 0.05. Compared with equally common non-associated chains, HLA-associated TCR beta chains in a later analysis were more clonally expanded and had lower generation probabilities. According to a later analysis, parvovirus B19, influenza, CMV and Epstein-Barr virus appeared linked to several top co-occurrence clusters. Linkage disequilibrium might explain the correlated functional status among segregating V segments, but an unknown experimental factor could not be excluded. While some public TCRs were present in many individuals, most TCR sequences turned up only very rarely across donors. The cohort was sequenced for TCR beta chains only, and without alpha or paired-chain data the features that could be detected were limited. A further reported finding was that TCR beta sequences accurately predicted the HLA-A and HLA-B alleles for most subjects in the first cohort. Because counts were too low, seventeen rarely observed V segments, including chromosome 9 orphons, were excluded from the earlier analysis of several hundred of the donors. Presence/absence analyses assumed roughly uniform sequencing depth across donors, an assumption that may not hold. In vitro tests confirmed that a few of the cytomegalovirus-associated TCR beta chains recognize cytomegalovirus antigens. Because HLA typing was unavailable for some donors at each locus, only the typed subset was used in association tests. In a later analysis, TCR association rates were found to vary across HLA loci, with the most associated TCRs seen for DRB1 alleles and the fewest for HLA-C alleles. A later analysis found that most CMV-associated TCR beta chains appeared HLA-restricted, with HLA associations seemingly driven largely by CMV exposure. The classifier was reported to diagnose cytomegalovirus status with high specificity and sensitivity in both the original cohort and the validation cohort.

The library was generated by the immunoSEQ multiplex PCR assay. For the multiplex PCR, a mixture combining 60 forward primers for TCR Vbeta segments and 13 reverse primers for TCR Jbeta segments was used. Amplification of the CDR3 region of rearranged TCR beta genes was performed with a multiplex PCR assay on genomic DNA. The Illumina HiSeq System was used to sequence the amplified TCR beta libraries as 87-base-pair reads. From the authors' description of their analysis: In a later analysis, around 80 million unique TCR beta chains were counted across the 500 to 850 repertoires, and roughly 11 million of these chains were shared by at least two donors. A nearest-neighbor algorithm error-corrected the raw reads and collapsed the reads into unique sequences, merging closely related sequences to remove PCR and sequencing errors. Alignment of CDR3 sequences to IMGT reference sequences was used to assign V, D and J gene segments. For a sequence to be retained, at least a six-nucleotide match to both a V gene segment and a J gene segment was required. A rearrangement counted as productive if the CDR3 had no stop codons and remained in frame with V and J, and every other rearrangement counted as non-productive. Following IMGT convention, CDR3 was defined as the stretch from the second conserved V-encoded cysteine up to the conserved J-encoded phenylalanine. The earlier analysis of 587 of the donors excluded any sequence lacking an unambiguous match to a single V gene segment. An earlier analysis of about 600 of the donors called V segments functional above 56.7% productive rearrangements and segregating when the between-donor standard deviation exceeded 5%. To diagnose cytomegalovirus status from the catalog of TCR beta chain sequences, a statistical classification framework was built. A later analysis assigned V and J genes by comparing TCR nucleotide sequences with IMGT/GENE-DB human TR gene sequences. A later analysis assigned CDR3 sequences and most-parsimonious VDJ recombination scenarios with the TCRdist pipeline. In a later analysis, every TCR beta chain was defined by the combination of its CDR3 amino acid sequence and its V-gene family, and reads without a unique V-gene family were dropped. To address suspected cross-contamination and a sequencing artifact, a later analysis removed approximately 600 highly shared, low-generation-probability nucleotide sequences. For each public chain, a later analysis derived a clonal expansion index from normalized ranks of inferred template counts within each repertoire. Generation probabilities in a later analysis came from a VDJ recombination model fitted to out-of-frame rearrangements, and those results were checked against IGoR. In a later analysis, TCR-TCR, TCR-HLA and TCR-CMV co-occurrence was scored with hypergeometric tests, and a repertoire-size bias correction was applied to TCR pairs. To estimate false discovery rates, a later analysis permuted the HLA or CMV assignments 20 times. In a later analysis, co-occurring TCRs were grouped with DBSCAN, and TCRdist sequence similarity was added when clustering was performed within HLA-allele-positive subsets. For co-occurrence clustering, repertoires with fewer than 30,000 or more than 120,000 public chains were excluded, along with about five repertoires with anomalous nucleotide sharing. TCRdb re-hosts the immuneACCESS table, in-frame sequences only. Its copies lack some clones; in the studies checked, an unresolved V gene accounts for under half of them, and the cause for the rest is not known. That table furnishes V, J and clone size, whereas the DNA furnished D and trimming. Present in this sample are approximately 110,000 clones, under 85% of which were seen just once. The biggest ten clones account for about 4% of the sample.

The cohort was made up of 500 to 800 healthy bone marrow donors. At the time of sampling, every cohort member was nominally healthy, though immune exposures that went unrecorded were likely present. The donor tested CMV seropositive and was one of the 289 seropositive cohort members. A peripheral blood sample was collected from each donor, and TCR beta sequencing was performed on peripheral blood mononuclear cells. The Qiagen DNeasy Blood Extraction Kit was used to extract genomic DNA from the blood cell samples. The source of this sequence is a woman between 50 and 59 years old in good health and CMV-seropositive. The sequence links TRBV6-1 to TRBJ2-5; the D region possibly corresponds to TRBD1 (6 bases align). Judging by the DNA end, TRBJ2-7 fits better; the J call may be wrong. The specimen was PBMCs. The CDR3 sequence is CASSHTGKGYEQYF. The sequence in DNA is TGTGCCAGCAGCCATACAGGGAAAGGCTACGAGCAGTACTTC.